This TCR beta chain was sequenced during a study of PD-1 blockade in classical Hodgkin lymphoma. No patient escaped relapse after autologous stem cell transplantation, and brentuximab vedotin exposure varied. In the case of this clone: The antigen remains unidentified.

The germline gives CDR1 MNHEY, CDR2 SMNVEV (reference sequence). The CDR3 is made up of 15 amino acids. V lost 3 bases and J 5 bases, leaving 14 bases between the germline ends. Regarding the study as a whole: The CD4+ diversity rise by C4D1 was clearest in complete responders. Newly diagnosed patients were reported to exhibit reduced baseline TCR diversity relative to healthy donors. Complete responders started with a diversity level that resembled newly diagnosed patients at baseline.

Profiled with immunoSEQ multiplex PCR; TCRdb holds only in-frame clones, not every one. The sample includes fewer than 30,000 clones, around 80% of them seen just once. The material was peripheral blood mononuclear cells (PBMCs), obtained before the second cycle of nivolumab. The chain recombines TRBV27 with TRBJ1-5; D is undetermined. The sequence was obtained from a human donor with classical Hodgkin lymphoma. The CDR3 region has the DNA TGTGCCAGCAGTTTTGCGTTGGCAGGTCATCAGCCCCAGCATTTT. Amino acid sequence: CASSFALAGHQPQHF.